Sequencing of this T cell receptor beta chain was carried out in a study of cytomegalovirus exposure and HLA in healthy donors. V lost 7 bases and J 2 bases, leaving 9 bases between the germline ends. CDR1 is MNHNS, CDR2 SASEGT, per germline. The CDR3 has 12 residues. Both 60 Vbeta primers and 13 Jbeta primers went into the PCR. Here immunoSEQ multiplex PCR was the method, and the copy in TCRdb shows in-frame clones only, minus some. Of 100,000 to 150,000 clones listed, more than 65% were seen once; the top ten hold 4.2%. Sequenced sample: PBMCs. V and J are TRBV6-1 and TRBJ2-7; D uncertain. This sequence originates from a male donor in good health and CMV-seropositive. The CDR3 loop reads CASTEAPYEQYF. The CDR3 region has the DNA TGTGCCAGCACTGAGGCCCCCTACGAGCAGTACTTC.